Shown below are 15 T cell receptor beta chains from a single sample sequenced in a study of shared clonotypes between healthy human individuals. Clones were sequenced by immunoSEQ multiplex PCR, and TCRdb holds only the in-frame ones, with some missing. The table records fewer than 3 million clones, 92% of them present only once. Sequencing input: naive CD4+ T cells from PBMCs. Subset of the sample: CD45RA+ positively selected. The receptors stem from a young man in good health. Some clones in this sample may be carry-over from other donors' samples.

This rearrangement joins TRBV9 to TRBJ2-7, with D hard to call. The CDR3 has 13 residues. Germline V CDR1 and CDR2: SGDLS, YYNGEE. Trimming pared 0 bases from V and 0 bases from J, leaving 4 bases between. CDR3 protein: CASSVGTSYEQYF. The CDR3 DNA follows: TGTGCCAGCAGCGTAGGCACCTCCTACGAGCAGTACTTC. Drawing the rest from reference TRBV9 and TRBJ2-7, the complete variable domain is DSGVTQTPKHLITATGQRVTLRCSPRSGDLSVYWYQQSLDQGLQFLIQYYNGEERAKGNILERFSAQQFPDLHSELNLSSLELGDSALYFCASSVGTSYEQYFGPGTRLTVT.

The V gene is TRBV27, the J gene TRBJ1-4; D may be TRBD1 (6 bases). Germline V gene sequence: CDR1 MNHEY, CDR2 SMNVEV (reference sequence). The CDR3 consists of 14 residues. Trimming removed 2 bases at V and 10 bases at J, with 14 bases between. The CDR3 loop reads CASSLGGGESKLFF. CDR3 coding DNA: TGTGCCAGCAGTTTAGGGGGGGGCGAATCAAAACTGTTTTTT.

The chain has TRBV6-6 and TRBJ1-1; D gene uncertain. The CDR3 totals 15 residues. The germline V gene encodes CDR1 MNHNY and CDR2 SVGAGI (reference sequence). V was trimmed by 0 bases and J by 1 base, leaving 9 bases between them. CDR3 in amino acids: CASSYSPGGNTEAFF. CDR3 sequence (DNA): TGTGCCAGCAGTTACTCGCCGGGCGGGAACACTGAAGCTTTCTTT.

The chain links TRBV2 to TRBJ1-1; no definite D call. Trimming removed 9 bases from V and 2 bases from J, with 13 bases in between. CDR3 length: 13 amino acids. Germline-derived CDR1 and CDR2 are SNHLY and FYNNEI. CDR3 sequence reads: CARTLGPNTEAFF. CDR3 coding DNA: TGTGCCAGGACGTTAGGACCTAACACTGAAGCTTTCTTT.

Remarks on this clone: This likely comes from a read error, as the CDR3 has no conserved phenylalanine or tryptophan at its end. The limits of the CDR3 on the DNA are not certain, so only TCRdb's listed CDR3 is given. The rearrangement uses TRBV12-2 and TRBJ2-7. TRBV12-2 is termed a pseudogene. A total of 9 residues make up the CDR3, ends included. CDR3 residues: CASRFRRGL.

The chain joins TRBV7-2 to TRBJ2-4; 9 bases agree with TRBD2. Germline V gives CDR1 SGHTA, CDR2 FQGNSA. The CDR3 totals 18 residues. V dropped 2 bases and J dropped 2; count of bases not matched to a gene: 10. This chain's CDR3 is CASSLSGSGRRSKNIQYF. The CDR3 DNA sequence: TGTGCCAGCAGCTTATCAGGGAGCGGGAGGAGGTCCAAAAACATTCAGTACTTC.

V usage is TRBV7-9 and J usage is TRBJ2-2; no firm D call. V was clipped by 3 bases and J by 7 bases, with 9 bases between them. Germline V gives CDR1 SEHNR, CDR2 FQNEAQ (reference sequence). This CDR3 has 13 amino acids. In DNA, the CDR3 is TGTGCCAGCAGCTTTTCGAGTGACGGGGAGCTGTTTTTT. Its translation: CASSFSSDGELFF. The full variable domain, completed using reference TRBV7-9 and TRBJ2-2, is DTGVSQNPRHKITKRGQNVTFRCDPISEHNRLYWYRQTLGQGPEFLTYFQNEAQLEKSRLLSDRFSAERPKGSFSTLEIQRTEQGDSAMYLCASSFSSDGELFFGEGSRLTVL.

The chain joins TRBV28 to TRBJ2-7, with D possibly called TRBD1 or TRBD2 (6 bases each). Germline V gives CDR1 MDHEN, CDR2 SYDVKM. Trimming cost V 8 bases and J 2 bases, with 19 bases left between them. The CDR3 covers 15 residues. DNA for the CDR3: TGTGCCAGCCGCCTCGGGGGCCAGGACCCCTACGAGCAGTACTTC. Translating gives CASRLGGQDPYEQYF.

CDR3 loop: CASTREIRQPQHF. The CDR3 DNA reads TGTGCCAGCACCAGGGAAATCCGTCAGCCCCAGCATTTT. This rearrangement joins TRBV6-1 to TRBJ1-5, with D perhaps matching TRBD1 (5 bases). The germline V gene has CDR1 MNHNS and CDR2 SASEGT. Trimming shortened V by 7 bases and J by 6 bases, and 13 bases separated the two germline ends. The CDR3 has 13 residues.

With regard to this clone: The same CDR3 also results from other DNA sequences found in this sample. The rearrangement links TRBV5-1 to TRBJ2-2; 13 bases agree with TRBD2. Germline V gives CDR1 SGHRS, CDR2 YFSETQ. After removal of 3 bases from V and 6 bases from J, the junction contained 2 bases not matched to a gene. The CDR3 is made up of 15 amino acids. In nucleotides, the CDR3 is TGCGCCAGCAGCTCGGGACTAGCGGGATCCGGGGAGCTGTTTTTT. Its translation is CASSSGLAGSGELFF.

The rearrangement uses TRBV2 and TRBJ2-1; 10 bases map to TRBD1. V shed 6 bases, J shed 6 bases, and the junction held 8 bases outside the gene matches. The germline V gene has CDR1 SNHLY and CDR2 FYNNEI. The CDR3 length is 15 residues. CDR3 in amino acids: CASSAGQGFSNEQFF. CDR3 DNA: TGTGCCAGCAGCGCGGGACAGGGGTTCAGCAATGAGCAGTTCTTC. Variable domain in full (rest from reference TRBV2 and TRBJ2-1): EPEVTQTPSHQVTQMGQEVILRCVPISNHLYFYWYRQILGQKVEFLVSFYNNEISEKSEIFDDQFSVERPDGSNFTLKIRSTKLEDSAMYFCASSAGQGFSNEQFFGPGTRLTVL.

The CDR3 DNA is TGTGCCAGCAGCTTAGATCGTGGGACTTATAGCAATCAGCCCCAGCATTTT. It codes for CASSLDRGTYSNQPQHF. The chain links TRBV7-2 to TRBJ1-5, with a weak D call TRBD1 (5 bases). The V gene's germline CDR1 is SGHTA and CDR2 FQGNSA. This CDR3 is built from 17 residues. The ends were cut back, 1 base at V and 0 bases at J, with 13 bases in the middle.

This chain joins TRBV30 and TRBJ2-1; D perhaps matches TRBD2 (6 bases). Deletions cut 0 bases from V and 1 base from J, with 10 bases between. The V gene's germline CDR1 is GTSNPN and CDR2 SVGIG (reference sequence). CDR3 size: 15 residues. CDR3 DNA sequence: TGTGCCTGGAGTGTTGGGACTCTATCCTACAATGAGCAGTTCTTC. As protein: CAWSVGTLSYNEQFF.

V and J are TRBV2 and TRBJ2-3; 10 bases line up with TRBD2. There are 15 residues in the CDR3. CDR1 is SNHLY and CDR2 is FYNNEI in the germline V gene. V shed 6 bases, J shed 3 bases, and the junction held 6 bases outside the gene matches. The CDR3 sequence: CASSTSGAGTDTQYF. CDR3 nucleotide sequence: TGTGCCAGCAGCACTAGCGGGGCGGGGACAGATACGCAGTATTTT.

This chain uses TRBV7-8 with TRBJ2-7; D may be TRBD1 or TRBD2 (6 bases each). Trimming took off 0 bases at V and 2 bases at J, with 11 bases between the two ends. Germline V gene data show CDR1 as SGHVS and CDR2 as FQNEAQ. The CDR3 runs 15 residues. CDR3 nucleotide sequence: TGTGCCAGCAGCTTAGCAGGGGGGTCGACCTACGAGCAGTACTTC. Protein sequence: CASSLAGGSTYEQYF. Full variable domain (rest looked up from reference TRBV7-8 and TRBJ2-7): GAGVSQSPRYKVAKRGQDVALRCDPISGHVSLFWYQQALGQGPEFLTYFQNEAQLDKSGLPSDRFFAERPEGSVSTLKIQRTQQEDSAVYLCASSLAGGSTYEQYFGPGTRLTVT.